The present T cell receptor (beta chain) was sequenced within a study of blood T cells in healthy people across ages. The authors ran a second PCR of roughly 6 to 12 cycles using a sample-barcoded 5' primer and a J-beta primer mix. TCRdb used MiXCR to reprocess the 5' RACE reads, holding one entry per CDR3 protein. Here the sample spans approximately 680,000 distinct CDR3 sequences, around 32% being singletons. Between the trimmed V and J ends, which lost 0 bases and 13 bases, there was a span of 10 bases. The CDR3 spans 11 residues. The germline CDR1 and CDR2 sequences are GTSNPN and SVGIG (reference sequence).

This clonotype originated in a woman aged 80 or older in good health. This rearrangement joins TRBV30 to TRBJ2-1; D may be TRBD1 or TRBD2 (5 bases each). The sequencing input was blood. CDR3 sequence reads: CAWSVGDLQFF. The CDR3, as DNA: TGTGCCTGGAGTGTAGGGGACCTCCAGTTCTTC.